Listed here is a single TCR beta chain. No antigen is known for it. The TCR beta libraries were generated through quantitative 5'-RACE incorporating molecular barcodes. TCRdb re-called the 5' RACE reads through MiXCR, storing one row per CDR3 protein. The sample lists 150,000 to 200,000 distinct CDR3 sequences; about 20% were seen once. In germline, CDR1 is SGDLS, CDR2 YYNGEE. CDR3 length: 13 amino acids. V shed 7 bases and J shed 0 bases, with 7 bases lying between them. The entry originates in a study of CD8 T cells in ankylosing spondylitis. Study-wide results and limits: A TCR beta motif of eight or nine highly homologous variants seemed to mark ankylosing spondylitis blood. Previous work reported some of these motif variants in the synovial fluid and blood of reactive arthritis. Matched synovial fluid from ankylosing spondylitis patients was reported to be enriched for disease-linked clones.

This chain links TRBV9 with TRBJ2-2, with unresolved D. Sample: blood, either unsorted or a sorted T cell fraction (not recorded which). This sequence was found in a male donor under 30 with ankylosing spondylitis or in good health (not recorded which). CDR3 bases: TGTGCCAGCGCACCAGCGAACACCGGGGAGCTGTTTTTT. It encodes CASAPANTGELFF. Drawing the rest from reference TRBV9 and TRBJ2-2, the complete variable domain is DSGVTQTPKHLITATGQRVTLRCSPRSGDLSVYWYQQSLDQGLQFLIQYYNGEERAKGNILERFSAQQFPDLHSELNLSSLELGDSALYFCASAPANTGELFFGEGSRLTVL.